This T cell receptor beta chain is from a study of blood T cells in healthy people across ages. General study points: With unsorted PBMCs, a conclusive comparison of naive versus antigen-experienced cells was not possible.

A second PCR, run for 7 to 11 cycles, used a sample-barcoded 5' primer plus a J-beta primer mix. TCRdb re-derived calls from the 5' RACE reads in MiXCR, one entry per CDR3 protein. In the table there are about 1 million distinct CDR3 sequences, less than 25% of which are singletons. This clonotype was recorded a few times. No antigen is known for it. Losses at the gene ends were 6 bases for V and 4 bases for J; bases not matched to a gene: 9. This CDR3 region has 13 residues. CDR1 is DFQATT and CDR2 is SNEGSKA in the germline V gene (reference sequence). These same data were also listed under a study on T cells of mothers and their children.

Sequenced sample: blood. This chain uses TRBV20-1 with TRBJ2-7, with TRBD1 matching 7 bases. The sequence was obtained from a girl aged 2-15 years in good health. The CDR3 here is CSAPGGQRYEQYF. The CDR3 coding sequence is TGCAGTGCCCCAGGGGGACAGCGATACGAGCAGTACTTC.